This TCR beta chain comes out of a study of T-cell memory formation after mild COVID-19. One entry per CDR3 protein, called by TCRdb with MiXCR from the 5' RACE reads. The sample includes 540,000 or so distinct CDR3 sequences, just over 20% of them seen just once. Germline CDR1 SGHRS, CDR2 YFSETQ. The CDR3 covers 14 residues. Trimming left V 0 bases short and J 6 bases short, with 11 bases between. This clonotype appeared a few times. The sequence derives from an adult woman who had mild COVID-19 (a few samples of this study predate the infection). Cell type and time point are not known. The sample consisted of PBMCs or a T cell subset sorted from them (not recorded which). The gene calls are TRBV5-1 and TRBJ2-3; D gene uncertain. CDR3 DNA: TGCGCCAGCAGCTTGGAACGGATTGAGGATACGCAGTATTTT. Translating gives CASSLERIEDTQYF.